This T cell receptor (beta chain) is from a study of OX40 agonist ivuxolimab in advanced cancers. Clones were read by immunoSEQ multiplex PCR, and TCRdb kept only the in-frame ones, dropping some. The repertoire consists of approximately 100,000 clones, with less than 95% occurring once and the leading ten covering about 1.6%. Germline V gene data show CDR1 as SGHTA and CDR2 as FQGNSA. There are 15 residues in the CDR3. V was clipped by 0 bases and J by 1 base; unmatched bases: 2. Sequencing was performed on CD4+ or CD8+ T cells sorted from blood, taken in a trial of the OX40 agonist ivuxolimab. This sequence originates from an adult with an advanced solid tumor such as melanoma, head and neck, liver or kidney cancer. V and J are TRBV7-2 and TRBJ2-7; 8 bases agree with TRBD2. The CDR3 loop is CASSLAGLGSYEQYF. The CDR3 DNA sequence: TGTGCCAGCAGCTTAGCGGGACTAGGGTCCTACGAGCAGTACTTC.